The 20 T cell receptor beta chains reported below all come from one sample, sequenced in a study of CD8 T cell repertoires and HIV-1 epitope variants. Repertoires were generated with immunoSEQ multiplex PCR, while TCRdb's copy carries only in-frame clones and drops some. The table records around 6,400 clones, 66% of them present only once. These receptors' targets are unknown. What was sequenced was cultured CD8+ T cells derived from PBMCs. These receptors all stem from a male donor with HIV.

The rearrangement joins TRBV5-1 to TRBJ2-3; 9 nucleotides agree with TRBD2. V shed 2 bases, J shed 3 bases, and the junction held 4 bases outside the gene matches. Germline V gene data show CDR1 as SGHRS and CDR2 as YFSETQ. This CDR3 contains 15 residues. The CDR3 DNA sequence: TGCGCCAGCAGCTTCATTAGCGGGGGAACAGATACGCAGTATTTT. It encodes CASSFISGGTDTQYF.

The V call is TRBV30, the J call TRBJ2-7; the D is unclear. Germline loops: CDR1 GTSNPN, CDR2 SVGIG (reference sequence). Trimming took 0 bases from V and 2 from J, leaving 8 bases between them. The CDR3 is made up of 13 amino acids. The CDR3 DNA is TGTGCCTGGAGTGTAGCAGCAACCTACGAGCAGTACTTC. This sequence encodes CAWSVAATYEQYF.

This chain links TRBV5-1 with TRBJ1-1; no clear D gene. CDR1 is SGHRS, CDR2 YFSETQ, per germline. This CDR3 is built from 14 residues. V was shortened by 6 bases and J by 6 bases, with 18 bases between the two germline ends. CDR3 coding DNA: TGCGCCAGCACCTATGGGCCGGTTTCGGCTGAAGCTTTCTTT. It yields the protein CASTYGPVSAEAFF. Supplemented by reference TRBV5-1 and TRBJ1-1, the full variable domain reads KAGVTQTPRYLIKTRGQQVTLSCSPISGHRSVSWYQQTPGQGLQFLFEYFSETQRNKGNFPGRFSGRQFSNSRSEMNVSTLELGDSALYLCASTYGPVSAEAFFGQGTRLTVV.

Notes on this clone: The junction shows a germline mismatch at one end, possibly a read error. This sequence joins TRBV30 and TRBJ1-2; D remains ambiguous. This CDR3 comprises 14 residues. Germline V CDR1 and CDR2: GTSNPN, SVGIG (reference sequence). The CDR3 nucleotides are TGTGCCTGGAGTGTCCAAGATCGCCGAAATGGTTACACCTTC. It translates to CAWSVQDRRNGYTF.

The V call is TRBV6-6, the J call TRBJ1-3, with a possible D match to TRBD1 (5 bases). The CDR3 spans 13 residues. V was trimmed by 5 bases and J by 4 bases, leaving 9 bases between them. Germline V gene data show CDR1 as MNHNY and CDR2 as SVGAGI (reference sequence). CDR3 DNA sequence: TGTGCCAGCAGTCGGGGCACGGGAAACACCATATATTTT. Translation gives CASSRGTGNTIYF.

This clone was seen once. The J gene is TRBJ1-2, the V gene TRBV6-6; D remains unclear. CDR3 size: 14 residues. V was cut by 6 bases and J by 1 base, with 12 bases left in between. Per germline, CDR1 MNHNY and CDR2 SVGAGI (reference sequence). The CDR3 DNA follows: TGTGCCAGCAGCCCCGTCGTAGTTAACTATGGCTACACCTTC. The encoded protein is CASSPVVVNYGYTF.

In this sample, this clone turned up once. This chain uses TRBV28 with TRBJ2-2; D ambiguous. This CDR3 is 16 amino acids long. Germline assignment: CDR1 MDHEN and CDR2 SYDVKM. The ends were cut back, 3 bases at V and 0 bases at J, with 11 bases in the middle. The CDR3 DNA reads as TGTGCCAGCAGTTTGGCCCAGAGCACGAACACCGGGGAGCTGTTTTTT. This codes for CASSLAQSTNTGELFF.

J is TRBJ1-5 and V is TRBV28, with 7 bases that match TRBD1. Trimming removed 7 bases from V and 1 base from J; junction bases left unmatched: 7. Germline CDR1 and CDR2: MDHEN and SYDVKM. This CDR3 spans 15 amino acids. The CDR3 bases are TGTGCCAGCACGAAAGGACAGGCCAGCAATCAGCCCCAGCATTTT. Protein sequence: CASTKGQASNQPQHF. Drawing the rest from reference TRBV28 and TRBJ1-5, the complete variable domain is DVKVTQSSRYLVKRTGEKVFLECVQDMDHENMFWYRQDPGLGLRLIYFSYDVKMKEKGDIPEGYSVSREKKERFSLILESASTNQTSMYLCASTKGQASNQPQHFGDGTRLSIL.

This clone was seen more than once but under ten times. In the same sample, other DNA sequences code for this CDR3. The genes are TRBV10-3 and TRBJ1-1; D is uncertain. Germline V lookup: CDR1 ENHRY, CDR2 SYGVKD. The CDR3 loop spans 12 amino acids. V was shortened by 2 bases and J by 5 bases, with 6 bases between the two germline ends. The CDR3 region is CAISEGDTEAFF. CDR3 nucleotides: TGTGCCATCAGTGAGGGGGATACTGAAGCTTTCTTT.

This chain links TRBV7-2 with TRBJ2-5, with D hard to call. V lost 5 bases and J lost 4, with 14 bases in between. Germline CDR1 SGHTA, CDR2 FQGNSA. The CDR3 covers 14 residues. CDR3 in amino acids: CASSPGTARETQYF. CDR3 nucleotides: TGTGCCAGCAGCCCCGGAACGGCGAGAGAGACCCAGTACTTC.

The chain is built from TRBV5-8 and TRBJ2-7; 8 bases line up with TRBD1. The V and J ends lost 3 bases and 2 bases, in that order; junction bases with no gene match: 4. The CDR3 runs to 14 residues. In germline, CDR1 is SGHTS, CDR2 YDEGEE. The CDR3 DNA reads as TGTGCCAGCAGCTCCGGGACAGGAGCCTACGAGCAGTACTTC. Encoded protein: CASSSGTGAYEQYF.

The chain employs TRBV9 and TRBJ2-1; 10 bases fit TRBD2. Germline V gives CDR1 SGDLS, CDR2 YYNGEE. With V trimmed by 5 bases and J by 7 bases, 6 bases remained unmatched. This CDR3 is 14 amino acids long. DNA for the CDR3: TGTGCCAGCAGGGGGCTAGCGGGAGCGAATGAGCAGTTCTTC. Translated: CASRGLAGANEQFF. Filled out from reference TRBV9 and TRBJ2-1, the complete variable domain reads DSGVTQTPKHLITATGQRVTLRCSPRSGDLSVYWYQQSLDQGLQFLIQYYNGEERAKGNILERFSAQQFPDLHSELNLSSLELGDSALYFCASRGLAGANEQFFGPGTRLTVL.

The rearrangement links TRBV6-4 to TRBJ1-5; 12 bases align to TRBD1. This CDR3 has 15 amino acids. Germline-derived CDR1 and CDR2 are MRHNA and SNTAGT. The trim removed 5 bases at V and 5 bases at J, leaving 4 bases unmatched. The CDR3 nucleotides are TGTGCCAGCAGTCACGGGACAGGGGGCGATCAGCCCCAGCATTTT. Translation gives CASSHGTGGDQPQHF.

This chain connects TRBV6-1 to TRBJ1-1; D is undetermined. Germline V gives CDR1 MNHNS, CDR2 SASEGT. Deletions cut 3 bases from V and 11 bases from J, with 16 bases between. This CDR3 spans 13 amino acids. The CDR3 DNA reads as TGTGCCAGCAGTGATCCCAGCCGGGTGGGGGCTTTCTTT. It yields the protein CASSDPSRVGAFF.

This clone was found a few times. The J gene is TRBJ1-2, the V gene TRBV5-6; D is unclear. V was clipped by 0 bases and J by 4 bases, with 7 bases between them. CDR1 and CDR2 from the germline V gene are SGHDT and YYEEEE. This CDR3 comprises 13 residues. CDR3 region: CASSLGELYGYTF. The CDR3, as DNA: TGTGCCAGCAGCTTGGGGGAGCTCTATGGCTACACCTTC.

This clone is medium-sized in the sample. This chain connects TRBV9 to TRBJ2-3, with 7 nucleotides matching TRBD1. Germline trimming cut 3 bases from V and 2 bases from J; bases unmatched to any gene: 12. Germline CDR1 SGDLS, CDR2 YYNGEE. This CDR3 has 17 amino acids. In nucleotides, the CDR3 is TGTGCCAGCAGCGCCATACAGGGGCCTCCCTTCACAGATACGCAGTATTTT. Translating gives CASSAIQGPPFTDTQYF.

This clone has only a few counts. J is TRBJ2-3 and V is TRBV11-2; tentatively, D is TRBD1 (6 bases). V was cut by 5 bases and J by 3 bases, with 21 bases left in between. Germline CDR1 reads SGHAT; CDR2 reads FQNNGV. This CDR3 has 17 amino acids. CDR3 nucleotides: TGTGCCAGCAGCGCCTATCGGTCAGGGGTGGGTACAGATACGCAGTATTTT. Translation: CASSAYRSGVGTDTQYF. Together with reference TRBV11-2 and TRBJ2-3, the CDR3 gives the full variable domain: EAGVAQSPRYKIIEKRQSVAFWCNPISGHATLYWYQQILGQGPKLLIQFQNNGVVDDSQLPKDRFSAERLKGVDSTLKIQPAKLEDSAVYLCASSAYRSGVGTDTQYFGPGTRLTVL.

V gene TRBV28 combines with J gene TRBJ2-4, with 7 bases lining up with TRBD1. This CDR3 spans 14 amino acids. Germline V gives CDR1 MDHEN, CDR2 SYDVKM. Trimming cost V 6 bases and J 3 bases; bases outside gene matches: 5. The DNA for the CDR3 is TGTGCCAGCAGGACAGGGTTGGGCAAAAACATTCAGTACTTC. Translated: CASRTGLGKNIQYF.

This clone was seen more than once but under ten times. The chain joins TRBV11-1 to TRBJ2-1; possible D gene TRBD1, 6 bases. CDR3 length equals 15 residues. V gave up 0 bases and J gave up 3 bases, with 9 bases separating them. CDR1 and CDR2 (germline): SGHAT, FQDESV (reference sequence). CDR3 nucleotide sequence: TGTGCCAGCAGCTTAGCCGGACAGAGCTACAATGAGCAGTTCTTC. This codes for CASSLAGQSYNEQFF.

The rearrangement uses TRBV5-6 and TRBJ1-1; D is undetermined. The germline V and J ends were trimmed by 0 bases and 0 bases, with 9 bases remaining between them. Germline V gene data show CDR1 as SGHDT and CDR2 as YYEEEE. The CDR3 length is 15 residues. The CDR3 region is CASSLGAAMNTEAFF. CDR3 coding DNA: TGTGCCAGCAGCTTGGGGGCAGCAATGAACACTGAAGCTTTCTTT.